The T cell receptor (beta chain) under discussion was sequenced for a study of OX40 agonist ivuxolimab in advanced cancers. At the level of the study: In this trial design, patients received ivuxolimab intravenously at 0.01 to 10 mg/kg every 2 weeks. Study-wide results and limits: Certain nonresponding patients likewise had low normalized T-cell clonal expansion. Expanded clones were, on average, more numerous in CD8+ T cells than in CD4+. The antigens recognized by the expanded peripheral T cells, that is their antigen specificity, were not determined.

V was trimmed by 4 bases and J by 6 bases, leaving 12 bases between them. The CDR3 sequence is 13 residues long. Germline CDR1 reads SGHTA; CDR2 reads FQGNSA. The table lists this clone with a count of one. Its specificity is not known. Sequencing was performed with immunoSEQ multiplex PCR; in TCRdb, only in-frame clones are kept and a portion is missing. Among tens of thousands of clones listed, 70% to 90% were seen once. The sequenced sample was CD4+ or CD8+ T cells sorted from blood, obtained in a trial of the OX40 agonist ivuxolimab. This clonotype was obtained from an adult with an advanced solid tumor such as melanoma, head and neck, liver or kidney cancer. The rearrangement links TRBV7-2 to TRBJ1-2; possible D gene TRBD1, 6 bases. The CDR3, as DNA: TGTGCCAGCAGCTCCACAGACAGGAATGGCTACACCTTC. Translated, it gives CASSSTDRNGYTF.